The rows below give T cell receptor beta chains drawn from one sample of a study of T cell changes during pregnancy in multiple sclerosis. The protocol was immunoSEQ multiplex PCR, while the TCRdb copy is restricted to in-frame clones and leaves out a portion. The sample contains approximately 49,000 clones, around 94% of which appear only once. Sequencing was performed on CD4+ T cells from peripheral blood mononuclear cells, taken in the second trimester of pregnancy. Every receptor here comes from a female donor in good health, enrolled as a control in a pregnancy study. Each CDR3 is given with its conserved first and last residue. A D gene is named only where the DNA matches it firmly. Rows may omit the clone size; those that give it use once, few, many or a size class.

V	size	D	J	CDR3	DNA
TRBV6-5	-	TRBD1	TRBJ2-6	CASRGTGAGANVLTF	TGTGCCAGCAGGGGGACAGGGGCCGGGGCCAACGTCCTGACTTTC
TRBV6-1	-	TRBD2	TRBJ2-1	CASSEVAGGRSYNEQFF	TGTGCCAGCAGTGAGGTAGCGGGGGGCCGCTCCTACAATGAGCAGTTCTTC
TRBV28	-	-	TRBJ2-1	CASSLSLAGNEQFF	TGTGCCAGCAGTTTATCCCTAGCAGGTAATGAGCAGTTCTTC
TRBV9	-	-	TRBJ1-2	CASSAKDNLLRYGYTF	TGTGCCAGCAGCGCTAAAGACAACTTGCTCCGCTATGGCTACACCTTC
TRBV5-1	-	-	TRBJ2-7	CASSLEAEQYF	TGCGCCAGCAGCTTGGAAGCCGAGCAGTACTTC
TRBV2	-	-	TRBJ1-6	CASSEGGTYNSPLHF	TGTGCCAGCAGTGAGGGGGGGACTTATAATTCACCCCTCCACTTT
TRBV7-8	-	-	TRBJ1-1	CASIPWGDMGITEAFF	TGTGCCAGCATCCCTTGGGGGGATATGGGAATCACTGAAGCTTTCTTT
TRBV6-5	-	-	TRBJ1-2	CATQGAHYGYTF	TGTGCCACCCAGGGTGCTCACTATGGCTACACCTTC
TRBV10-3	-	TRBD1	TRBJ2-3	CAIAPAMGQGSYTDTQYF	TGTGCCATCGCCCCTGCGATGGGACAGGGGTCCTACACAGATACGCAGTATTTT
TRBV5-4	-	TRBD1	TRBJ2-7	CASSFKGTGLGEQYF	TGTGCCAGCAGCTTTAAAGGGACAGGGTTGGGCGAGCAGTACTTC
TRBV5-1	few	TRBD2	TRBJ2-3	CASSLGGGSPTDTQYF	TGCGCCAGCAGCTTGGGAGGCGGGAGCCCCACAGATACGCAGTATTTT
TRBV19	-	-	TRBJ1-4	CASSIGTSGEKLFF	TGTGCCAGTAGTATAGGGACTTCGGGTGAAAAACTGTTTTTT
TRBV5-8	-	-	TRBJ2-7	CASSLVGSVYEQYF	TGTGCCAGCAGCTTGGTCGGTTCCGTCTACGAGCAGTACTTC
TRBV19	-	TRBD2	TRBJ2-3	CASSLTQTSGRWDTQYF	TGTGCCAGTAGTCTTACCCAAACTAGCGGGAGATGGGATACGCAGTATTTT
TRBV7-2	once	TRBD2	TRBJ2-7	CASSPSLGLAGAYEQYF	TGTGCCAGCAGCCCATCTTTAGGGCTAGCGGGGGCCTACGAGCAGTACTTC
TRBV27	-	TRBD1	TRBJ1-2	CASSLSSGGGYGYTF	TGTGCCAGCAGTTTAAGTTCAGGGGGAGGCTATGGCTACACCTTC
TRBV2	-	TRBD1	TRBJ1-6	CASSEVRTGRSPLHF	TGTGCCAGCAGTGAAGTTCGGACAGGGAGGTCACCCCTCCACTTT
TRBV29-1	-	-	TRBJ1-2	CSGGEFSGYTF	TGCAGCGGCGGAGAGTTTTCTGGCTACACCTTC
TRBV14	-	-	TRBJ2-3	CASSQAYGSTDTQYF	TGTGCCAGCAGCCAAGCTTACGGGAGCACAGATACGCAGTATTTT
TRBV4-3	few	TRBD2	TRBJ2-3	CASSQDLAGGPDTQYF	TGCGCCAGCAGCCAAGATCTAGCGGGAGGGCCAGATACGCAGTATTTT
TRBV9	-	-	TRBJ1-2	CASSVDGNQARGYTF	TGTGCCAGCAGCGTAGATGGTAACCAAGCGAGGGGCTACACCTTC
TRBV2	-	TRBD1	TRBJ1-5	CASSELGRGKGQPQHF	TGTGCCAGCAGTGAACTCGGCAGGGGGAAAGGTCAGCCCCAGCATTTT
TRBV14	-	-	TRBJ1-2	CASSLHPTATKFNGYTF	TGTGCCAGCAGCCTTCACCCGACAGCGACCAAGTTCAACGGCTACACCTTC
TRBV19	-	TRBD2	TRBJ2-3	CASSMISGTSTDTQYF	TGTGCCAGTAGTATGATTAGCGGGACTAGCACAGATACGCAGTATTTT
TRBV29-1	few	-	TRBJ1-1	CSVEMGVNTEAFF	TGCAGCGTTGAGATGGGAGTGAACACTGAAGCTTTCTTT
TRBV28	once	-	TRBJ1-5	CASSFGNQPQHF	TGTGCCAGCAGTTTCGGCAATCAGCCCCAGCATTTT
TRBV10-2	-	-	TRBJ2-1	CASSGSLERSYNEQFF	TGCGCCAGCAGTGGGAGTCTGGAGCGCTCCTACAATGAGCAGTTCTTC
TRBV28	few	TRBD1	TRBJ2-7	CASSPTGGHSYEQYF	TGTGCCAGCAGTCCGACAGGGGGCCATTCCTACGAGCAGTACTTC
TRBV5-5	-	TRBD1	TRBJ2-7	CASSWGQGFYEQYF	TGTGCCAGCAGCTGGGGACAGGGGTTCTACGAGCAGTACTTC
TRBV7-9	-	TRBD2	TRBJ2-1	CASTRLAAYNEQFF	TGTGCCAGCACCCGGCTAGCGGCCTACAATGAGCAGTTCTTC
TRBV19	once	-	TRBJ2-7	CASSTRQGLGEQYF	TGTGCCAGTAGTACCCGTCAGGGGCTCGGCGAGCAGTACTTC
TRBV9	-	-	TRBJ1-6	CASSVDRSNSPLHF	TGTGCCAGCAGCGTAGACAGATCTAATTCACCCCTCCACTTT
TRBV15	-	-	TRBJ2-7	CATSRGGAPYEQYF	TGTGCCACCAGCAGGGGGGGGGCCCCCTACGAGCAGTACTTC
TRBV5-1	-	TRBD2	TRBJ2-7	CASSPIPGLAGVGVAYEQYF	TGCGCCAGCAGCCCGATCCCGGGACTAGCGGGAGTTGGGGTGGCCTACGAGCAGTACTTC
TRBV5-6	-	TRBD1	TRBJ2-3	CASSRKGQILADTQYF	TGTGCCAGCAGCCGAAAGGGACAGATCTTGGCAGATACGCAGTATTTT
TRBV15	-	-	TRBJ1-3	CATSRERGSGNTIYF	TGTGCCACCAGCAGAGAAAGGGGCTCTGGAAACACCATATATTTT
TRBV28	-	-	TRBJ1-5	CASSFQSSNQPQHF	TGTGCCAGCAGTTTCCAGTCTAGCAATCAGCCCCAGCATTTT
TRBV5-1	-	-	TRBJ2-2	CASSPGNPGELFF	TGCGCCAGCAGCCCAGGGAACCCCGGGGAGCTGTTTTTT
TRBV4-2	-	-	TRBJ2-5	CASSQEWQQETQYF	TGTGCCAGCAGCCAAGAGTGGCAGCAAGAGACCCAGTACTTC
TRBV19	-	-	TRBJ1-2	CASTTNRYDYGYTF	TGTGCCAGTACCACTAACAGGTACGACTATGGCTACACCTTC
TRBV5-4	-	TRBD1	TRBJ2-5	CASSLRQGRQETQYF	TGTGCCAGCAGCCTCCGACAGGGGCGCCAAGAGACCCAGTACTTC
TRBV19	-	TRBD1	TRBJ2-7	CASSIRQGYEQYF	TGTGCCAGTAGTATAAGACAGGGCTACGAGCAGTACTTC
TRBV5-1	-	-	TRBJ2-3	CASSLASGLPDTQYF	TGCGCCAGCAGCTTGGCCAGCGGTCTTCCAGATACGCAGTATTTT
TRBV10-3	-	-	TRBJ1-3	CAIRDSSGNTIYF	TGTGCCATCAGAGACAGCTCTGGAAACACCATATATTTT
TRBV13	once	-	TRBJ2-7	CASSLTPLISSYEQYF	TGTGCCAGCAGCTTAACTCCACTTATTAGCTCCTACGAGCAGTACTTC
TRBV7-9	-	TRBD1	TRBJ1-1	CASSLMTGSNTEAFF	TGTGCCAGCAGCTTAATGACAGGGAGTAACACTGAAGCTTTCTTT
TRBV19	-	TRBD1	TRBJ2-5	CASSMGQGRQETQYF	TGTGCCAGTAGTATGGGACAGGGGAGACAAGAGACCCAGTACTTC
TRBV5-6	-	-	TRBJ1-5	CASSLLAVHQPQHF	TGTGCCAGCAGCTTGCTGGCAGTGCATCAGCCCCAGCATTTT
TRBV11-2	-	-	TRBJ1-2	CASSLGTRTGYTF	TGTGCCAGCAGCTTAGGGACTCGGACGGGCTACACCTTC
TRBV27	-	TRBD1	TRBJ1-5	CASSTGQSIQPQHF	TGTGCCAGCAGTACGGGACAGAGCATCCAGCCCCAGCATTTT
TRBV7-9	few	-	TRBJ2-2	CASSLGGWTGELFF	TGTGCCAGCAGCTTAGGCGGATGGACCGGGGAGCTGTTTTTT
TRBV7-9	-	TRBD1	TRBJ1-3	CASSLEGRGLYSGNTIYF	TGTGCCAGCAGCTTAGAGGGCAGGGGGCTATACTCTGGAAACACCATATATTTT
TRBV28	-	TRBD2	TRBJ2-5	CASSSPRLAGVETQYF	TGTGCCAGCAGTTCCCCCCGACTAGCGGGTGTGGAGACCCAGTACTTC